This entry lists 17 T cell receptor beta chains sequenced from one sample in a study of T-cell memory formation after mild COVID-19. TCRdb reanalysed the 5' RACE reads using MiXCR and keeps one entry per CDR3 protein. This table has fewer than 650,000 distinct CDR3 sequences, 20% to 25% appearing once. Sequencing used PBMCs or a T cell subset sorted from them (not recorded which). These receptors came from an adult woman who had mild COVID-19 (a few samples of this study predate the infection). Cell type and time point are not known.

The V and J genes are TRBV19 and TRBJ1-1; tentative D call: TRBD1 (6 bases). CDR3 length equals 13 residues. With 3 bases removed from V and 4 bases from J, the gap between germline ends came to 9 bases. Germline V gene sequence: CDR1 LNHDA, CDR2 SQIVND (reference sequence). The CDR3 DNA is TGTGCCAGTAGTATCGGCAGGGGCACTGAAGCTTTCTTT. Its translation is CASSIGRGTEAFF.

This clonotype came up a few times. The V call is TRBV12-3 or TRBV12-4, the J call TRBJ1-1; 8 bases map to TRBD1. The CDR3 has 15 residues. V lost 6 bases to trimming and J lost 2 bases; unmatched junction nucleotides: 8. The CDR3 sequence is CASRLNDRGNTEAFF. DNA of the CDR3: TGTGCCAGCAGACTTAATGACAGGGGTAACACTGAAGCTTTCTTT.

Only a few counts were recorded for this clonotype. V usage is TRBV7-2 and J usage is TRBJ2-2, with D tentatively TRBD1 or TRBD2 (5 bases each). The CDR3 contains 18 residues. Germline assignment: CDR1 SGHTA and CDR2 FQGNSA. The V and J ends lost 0 bases and 1 base respectively, with 15 bases between them. As DNA, the CDR3 is TGTGCCAGCAGCTTAGCGATAGTCGGGGCCATGAACACCGGGGAGCTGTTTTTT. Its protein is CASSLAIVGAMNTGELFF.

This chain links TRBV2 with TRBJ2-3; 11 bases are a match to TRBD2. The CDR3 is 18 amino acids. CDR1 and CDR2 (germline): SNHLY, FYNNEI. With 2 bases clipped from V and 4 bases from J, the junction kept 11 bases outside the gene matches. CDR3 region: CASSEPKLAGVYADTQYF. CDR3 sequence (DNA): TGTGCCAGCAGTGAACCAAAACTAGCGGGAGTTTACGCAGATACGCAGTATTTT.

V is TRBV6-5 and J is TRBJ1-5; TRBD1 might be the D (5 bases). Germline V gene sequence: CDR1 MNHEY, CDR2 SVGAGI. The germline V and J ends were trimmed by 5 bases and 2 bases, with 22 bases remaining between them. This CDR3 is built from 18 residues. The CDR3 DNA reads TGTGCCAGCAGTAAACGCATGGGGGATTGGGAGGGCAATCAGCCCCAGCATTTT. It specifies CASSKRMGDWEGNQPQHF.

This rearrangement joins TRBV23-1 to TRBJ2-3; perhaps TRBD1 as D (5 bases). TRBV23-1 is assigned to the ORF class and has an uncertain function. CDR3 size: 15 residues. Between the trimmed V and J ends, which lost 11 bases and 2 bases, there was a span of 20 bases. Here the CDR3 DNA reads TGCGCCGGATTGGACACCTTCCTACTCACAGATACGCAGTATTTT. Translation: CAGLDTFLLTDTQYF.

The chain joins TRBV20-1 to TRBJ2-3; 9 positions match TRBD2. The junction had 7 bases not matched to a gene; V was cut back by 7 bases and J by 5 bases. Germline V CDR1 and CDR2: DFQATT, SNEGSKA (reference sequence). The CDR3 spans 13 residues. The DNA for the CDR3 is TGCAGTGGTCTAGCGGGATTGATAGATACGCAGTATTTT. Amino acids: CSGLAGLIDTQYF.

This clonotype was counted a single time. This rearrangement joins TRBV11-2 to TRBJ2-4; possibly TRBD2 for D (5 bases). Trimming took off 2 bases at V and 7 bases at J, with 12 bases between the two ends. This CDR3 contains 14 residues. CDR1 and CDR2 (germline): SGHAT, FQNNGV. The CDR3 reads CASSLLRGLNIQYF. DNA for the CDR3: TGTGCCAGCAGCTTACTTCGGGGTTTGAACATTCAGTACTTC.

This clonotype was observed at least ten times. The rearrangement links TRBV6-2 or TRBV6-3 to TRBJ2-2; a possible D gene is TRBD2 (5 bases). The CDR3 consists of 15 residues. The V gene's germline CDR1 is MNHEY and CDR2 SVGEGT. Trimming removed 6 bases at V and 7 bases at J, with 18 bases between. CDR3 loop: CASSQGLSLVGELFF. The CDR3 DNA is TGTGCCAGCAGCCAAGGACTTAGTTTGGTCGGGGAGCTGTTTTTT.

In its sample, this clonotype was seen a few times. This rearrangement joins TRBV3-1 to TRBJ1-4, with D unclear. Germline-derived CDR1 and CDR2 are LGHDT and YNNKEL (reference sequence). The CDR3 consists of 16 residues. V gave up 4 bases and J gave up 7 bases, with 19 bases separating them. CDR3 in DNA: TGTGCCAGCAGCCCTACCCTCAGTGGGCTCAGTGAAAAACTGTTTTTT. It yields the protein CASSPTLSGLSEKLFF.

The rearrangement links TRBV12-3 or TRBV12-4 to TRBJ2-3; 9 nucleotides align to TRBD2. V lost 8 bases and J lost 0; bases outside the gene matches: 9. This CDR3 is built from 16 residues. The DNA for the CDR3 is TGTGCCAGCTCAACTGCGGGAGGGATCAGCACAGATACGCAGTATTTT. Its protein product is CASSTAGGISTDTQYF.

The chain combines TRBV24-1 with TRBJ2-2, with 7 bases lining up with TRBD1. The J segment lost 1 base and the V segment lost 5 bases, leaving 3 bases of the junction unmatched. There are 15 residues in the CDR3. Germline loops: CDR1 KGHDR, CDR2 SFDVKD. The CDR3 region has the DNA TGTGCCACCAGTGGGGGACAGCTGAACACCGGGGAGCTGTTTTTT. Its protein is CATSGGQLNTGELFF.

The chain has TRBV5-1 and TRBJ1-1; 7 bases line up with TRBD1. The germline V gene has CDR1 SGHRS and CDR2 YFSETQ. V shed 4 bases, J shed 7 bases, and the junction held 7 bases outside the gene matches. The CDR3 is 13 residues long. This CDR3 is CASSPNGQVEAFF. The CDR3 region has the DNA TGCGCCAGCAGCCCGAATGGACAGGTTGAAGCTTTCTTT. Full variable domain (rest looked up from reference TRBV5-1 and TRBJ1-1): KAGVTQTPRYLIKTRGQQVTLSCSPISGHRSVSWYQQTPGQGLQFLFEYFSETQRNKGNFPGRFSGRQFSNSRSEMNVSTLELGDSALYLCASSPNGQVEAFFGQGTRLTVV.

The chain is built from TRBV21-1 and TRBJ2-6; the tabulated D call, TRBD1, remains unverified against the DNA. TRBV21-1 is deemed a pseudogene. There are 19 residues in the CDR3. CDR3 coding DNA: TGTGCCAGCAGCAAAACTCGGGCAGGTTGGAGCCCTGGGGCCAACGTCCTGACTTTC. Its translation: CASSKTRAGWSPGANVLTF.

The chain carries TRBV24-1 and TRBJ2-7; D is possibly TRBD1 (6 bases). The ends were cut back, 5 bases at V and 7 bases at J, with 14 bases in the middle. This CDR3 has 13 residues. Germline V gives CDR1 KGHDR, CDR2 SFDVKD. In DNA form, the CDR3 reads TGTGCCACCAGTGCGAGGGGGAAGGTTGAGCAGTACTTC. It specifies CATSARGKVEQYF.

The rearrangement joins TRBV2 to TRBJ1-6, with 10 bases lining up with TRBD1. The CDR3 runs to 15 residues. Trimming at V came to 8 bases and at J to 9 bases, leaving 10 bases not matched to a gene. The V gene's germline CDR1 is SNHLY and CDR2 FYNNEI. The CDR3 loop reads CASQLPGQGISPLHF. The CDR3 DNA sequence: TGTGCCAGCCAACTTCCGGGACAGGGGATTTCACCCCTCCACTTT.

For this clonotype: Its ends do not fully match the called genes, so a read error is possible. The CDR3 DNA follows: TGTGCCATCAACTCCGGGGCTTCTTCTGAGGCTTTCTTT. This codes for CAINSGASSEAFF. The J gene is TRBJ1-1, the V gene TRBV10-3; perhaps TRBD1 as D (5 bases). The length of the CDR3 is 13 residues. Germline loops: CDR1 ENHRY, CDR2 SYGVKD.